The clone carrying this T cell receptor (beta chain) was counted ten times or more. The antigen remains unidentified. The sample comes from a study of CD8 T cells in ankylosing spondylitis. The CDR3 length is 15 residues. V was clipped by 4 bases and J by 6 bases, with 15 bases between them. The germline CDR1 and CDR2 sequences are MGHDK and SYGVNS. General study points: In the blood and synovial fluid of reactive arthritis, some motif variants had been previously reported. The study looked at matched synovial fluid samples from ankylosing spondylitis patients. Disease-linked clones were reported to be significantly enriched there. A TCR beta motif made of 7 to 9 highly homologous variants seemed typical of ankylosing spondylitis blood. Relatively rare in peripheral blood, disease-linked clones were also CD8+.

TCRdb passed the 5' RACE reads through MiXCR, listing each CDR3 protein once. The data contain around 150,000 distinct CDR3 sequences, roughly 44% of them singletons. This receptor was obtained from a male donor with ankylosing spondylitis. The gene calls are TRBV25-1 and TRBJ2-2; D call uncertain. Sequenced sample: synovial fluid, either unsorted or a sorted T cell fraction (not recorded which). The CDR3 DNA reads as TGTGCCAGCAGTGCACTCGATGGAGAGGCCGGGGAGCTGTTTTTT. This sequence encodes CASSALDGEAGELFF.